Sequencing of this TCR beta chain was carried out in a study of blood T cell repertoires in COVID-19. Study as a whole: The samples span acute and convalescent COVID-19 from the United States, Italy and Spain. The cDNA or gDNA used as material had been derived from T cells, B-cell-depleted T cells, or PBMCs.

The ends lost 4 bases at V and 1 base at J; junction bases unmatched: 11. The CDR3 spans 17 residues. CDR1 is SGHNT and CDR2 is YYREEE in the germline V gene (reference sequence). Patients of the Seattle cohort, enrolled during active infection, were followed longitudinally. Sequencing used immunoSEQ multiplex PCR; TCRdb keeps in-frame clones, though not all of them. The sample lists about 430,000 clones; roughly 90% were seen once. The V gene is TRBV5-4, the J gene TRBJ2-3; 8 bases map to TRBD2. The source material was peripheral blood. This sequence originates from a man aged 18 to 30 with COVID-19, enrolled during active disease. The CDR3 DNA reads TGTGCCAGCAGCCTAGGGATGGGTAGCGGGGGCACAGATACGCAGTATTTT. Its translation: CASSLGMGSGGTDTQYF.